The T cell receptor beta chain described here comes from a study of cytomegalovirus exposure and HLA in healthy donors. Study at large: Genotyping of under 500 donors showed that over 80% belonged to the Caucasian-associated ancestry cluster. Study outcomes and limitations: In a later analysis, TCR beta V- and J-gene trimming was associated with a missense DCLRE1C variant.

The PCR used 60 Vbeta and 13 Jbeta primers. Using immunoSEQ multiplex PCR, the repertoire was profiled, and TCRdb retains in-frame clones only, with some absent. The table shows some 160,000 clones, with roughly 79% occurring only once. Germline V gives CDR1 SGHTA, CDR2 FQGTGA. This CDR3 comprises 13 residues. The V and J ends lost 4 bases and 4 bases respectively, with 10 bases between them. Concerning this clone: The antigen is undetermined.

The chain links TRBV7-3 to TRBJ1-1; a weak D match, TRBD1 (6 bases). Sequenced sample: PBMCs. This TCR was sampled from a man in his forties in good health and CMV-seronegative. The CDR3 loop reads CASSSTGSTEAFF. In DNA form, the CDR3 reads TGTGCCAGCAGCTCCACAGGGAGCACTGAAGCTTTCTTT.